These 3 T cell receptor beta chains were all obtained from the same sample, sequenced in a study of T cells in localized non-small cell lung cancer. Here immunoSEQ multiplex PCR was the method, and the copy in TCRdb shows in-frame clones only, minus some. The sample records 2,000 to 2,500 clones, more than 20% being singletons. Sequenced material: lung tumor tissue, taken before any cancer treatment. Source of these receptors: a man between 40 and 70 years old with stage III lung adenocarcinoma.

This clone was detected a few times. The CDR3, as DNA: TGTGCCAGCAGACTACCGGGACAGGGGGCTGGTCAAGAGACCCAGTACTTC. Translation gives CASRLPGQGAGQETQYF. This sequence joins TRBV6-8 and TRBJ2-5; TRBD1 agrees at 12 bases. This CDR3 has 17 residues. The germline V gene encodes CDR1 MNHGY and CDR2 SAAAGT. The junction had 10 bases not matched to a gene; V was cut back by 6 bases and J by 2 bases.

The chain carries TRBV18 and TRBJ2-7, with D unresolved. Per the germline V gene, CDR1 is KGHSH and CDR2 is LQKENI. The CDR3 spans 13 residues. V gave up 5 bases and J gave up 4 bases, with 12 bases separating them. The chain's CDR3 is CASSTDSPYEQYF. DNA for the CDR3: TGTGCCAGCTCAACAGATTCCCCTTACGAGCAGTACTTC.

The chain uses TRBV18 and TRBJ2-7; no clear D gene. Trimming cost V 3 bases and J 0 bases, with 12 bases left between them. This CDR3 is 15 amino acids long. Germline V lookup: CDR1 KGHSH, CDR2 LQKENI. The CDR3 reads CASSPPTLGSYEQYF. CDR3 DNA sequence: TGTGCCAGCTCACCGCCTACGTTGGGCTCCTACGAGCAGTACTTC.